Included here is one T cell receptor beta chain sequence, with context. Antigen unknown. Only in-frame clones appear in the TCRdb table, and some are missing; sequencing was by immunoSEQ multiplex PCR. The sample lists 950,000 to 1,200,000 clones; 77% were seen once. Germline values: CDR1 KGHSH, CDR2 LQKENI. The CDR3 spans 15 residues. With 2 bases clipped from V and 5 bases from J, the junction kept 4 bases outside the gene matches. This entry belongs to a study of shared clonotypes between healthy human individuals. As for the study in general: For every donor, three CD4 naive, three CD4 memory, two CD8 naive and one CD8 memory plates were used.

Study findings and constraints: Some naive CD4 clonotypes, 5% to 5.5%, turned up in common across a handful of donors.

This chain joins TRBV18 and TRBJ1-5; 9 positions match TRBD1. Sequenced material: memory CD4+ T cells from PBMCs. Subset: CD45RA-negative fraction. The sequence was collected from a young man in good health. Some clones in this sample may be carry-over from other donors' samples. The CDR3 loop reads CASSPSTGGDQPQHF. The CDR3 DNA reads as TGTGCCAGCTCACCATCGACAGGGGGGGATCAGCCCCAGCATTTT.